The text below deals with one T cell receptor (beta chain). This clone's antigen is unknown. No clone much larger than this one lies a single base away; base qualities are absent. Library preparation was by 5' RACE. Reads for this sample came from an Illumina HiSeq 2000. A universal primer binding site was added through template switching, and the final cDNA carried a unique molecular identifier so that TCR cDNA molecules could be counted accurately. First-strand cDNA for TCR alpha and beta chains was synthesized from specific primers in the conserved constant-segment region. To control for contamination, every cDNA library carried two barcodes: a SMART-Mk sample barcode plus Illumina barcodes. Two successive PCR steps introduced TruSeq adapter sequences along with Illumina sample barcodes. The Illumina HiSeq platform was used with custom primers to sequence TCR alpha and beta cDNA libraries. Per the authors' processing: Raw reads were processed with MiGEC to extract unique molecular identifiers, and MiXCR was used to determine CDR3 positions. Recombination models were inferred per individual with the repgenHMM and IGoR tools using an EM algorithm. The analysis of shared clonotypes was done with the tcR package in R, with sharing normalized by the product of cloneset sizes. To study raw recombination free of thymic and clonal selection effects, out-of-frame nonproductive sequences were analyzed. In TCRdb, the public reads were trimmed at Q25 with fastp and aligned with MiXCR, with productive beta chains retained. Records with the same CDR3 protein are collapsed into one entry carrying the most frequent genes and DNA. Clone size and V and J calls follow TCRdb, not the original study. The sample profile shows approximately 1.8 million distinct CDR3 sequences; around 29% of them were found once. Approximately 0.29% of the sample belongs to the ten largest clones.

The record originates from a study of identical twins listed by TCRdb under 2016. Some background on the complete study: The study deep-sequenced TCR alpha and beta repertoires from monozygotic twins, unrelated adults of various ages and cord blood to test whether fetal clonotypes persist. Replicate twin experiments were performed at different times using different library preparation protocols to rule out contamination.

Trimming takes 5 bases off V and 2 bases off J; junction bases not matched to a gene: 2. The germline V gene (reference sequence) provides CDR1 LNHNV and CDR2 YYDKDF. Measured from the cysteine to the phenylalanine, the CDR3 is 13 residues long. The CDR3 DNA has 39 bases and is translated from base 1. General conclusions and limits of the study: Invariant T cells such as MAIT and iNKT could partly confound zero-insertion analyses, although diverse VJ usage argued against such confounding for most clonotypes. Conclusions relied on cross-sectional statistical analysis, since the same donors could not be followed over many years. Compared with coincidental sharing between unrelated individuals, out-of-frame TCR alpha sequences shared between twins showed an excess of sequences with low generation probability. In beta out-of-frame sequences, excess twin sharing was weaker, because having fewer shared sequences lowered the signal-to-noise ratio. Out-of-frame TCR alpha sharing in monozygotic twins was systematically underestimated by recombination models, whereas sharing between unrelated individuals was in agreement with the recombination models. Fewer insertions were carried by abundant cord blood beta clonotypes; a weaker similar trend was observed in young adult naive repertoires, while no such trend was observed in memory repertoires.

All donors were healthy Caucasians. The V gene is TRBV15 and the J gene is TRBJ2-5, with 7 middle bases fitting TRBD2. This clonotype was sampled from a newborn girl in good health. The specimen was cord blood. The nucleotides read TGTGCCACCAGCGGGAGGGATCAAGAGACCCAGTACTTC. This yields the protein CATSGRDQETQYF.